This is a list of T cell receptor beta chains from one sample in a study of T cell responses to AZD1222 COVID-19 vaccine. Assay: immunoSEQ multiplex PCR; the TCRdb copy retains only in-frame clones and omits some. In the table there are roughly 67,000 clones, approximately 90% of which are singletons. The input for sequencing was peripheral blood, taken on day 0 of AZD1222 vaccination. All receptors derive from an adult in good health. Each CDR3 is given with its conserved first and last residue. The order of the fields is D gene, clone size, V gene, J gene, CDR3 DNA, CDR3 protein. D genes are given only for firm matches. The size entry is marked missing in some rows and otherwise reads once, few, many or a size class.

.	.	TRBV18	TRBJ1-4	TGTGCCAGCTCACCGGATGAGGGGGGATCTGAAAAACTGTTTTTT	CASSPDEGGSEKLFF
TRBD2	few	TRBV27	TRBJ2-7	TGTGCCAGCAGTATACAAGCGGGAGGGCCCTACGAGCAGTACTTC	CASSIQAGGPYEQYF
TRBD2	few	TRBV5-4	TRBJ2-7	TGTGCCAGCAGCTTGTCGCGGGGGGGCGGTTACGAGCAGTACTTC	CASSLSRGGGYEQYF
TRBD1	.	TRBV3-1/TRBV3-2	TRBJ1-1	TGTGCCAGCAGCCCCCGAAGACAGGGTGCCACTGAAGCTTTCTTT	CASSPRRQGATEAFF
.	.	TRBV30	TRBJ1-6	TGTGCCTGGGAAACAGCGAACTATAATTCACCCCTCCACTTT	CAWETANYNSPLHF
.	.	TRBV10-3	TRBJ2-2	TGTGCCATCAGGGAAGAGGGACAGAACACCGGGGAGCTGTTTTTT	CAIREEGQNTGELFF
.	.	TRBV6-2/TRBV6-3	TRBJ2-7	TGTGCCAGCAGTACGACCTCCTTCCGATCCTCCTACGAGCAGTACTTC	CASSTTSFRSSYEQYF
TRBD1	.	TRBV7-8	TRBJ1-4	TGTGCCAGCAGCTCCCGGGACAGGGTTGGTGAAAAACTGTTTTTT	CASSSRDRVGEKLFF
.	.	TRBV28	TRBJ1-3	TGTGCCAGCCAAAAGGGCGTAGGAAGGAGCACCATATATTTT	CASQKGVGRSTIYF
.	once	TRBV4-1	TRBJ1-2	TGCGCCAGCAGCCAAGCAGGGGCTCGCTATGGCTACACCTTC	CASSQAGARYGYTF
.	.	TRBV6-5	TRBJ2-2	TGTGCCAGCAAACGGTCCACCGGGGAGCTGTTTTTT	CASKRSTGELFF
.	.	TRBV25-1	TRBJ1-2	TGTGCCAGCAGTGAATATGCACTACAGCTGTATGGCTACACCTTC	CASSEYALQLYGYTF
.	.	TRBV7-9	TRBJ1-1	TGTGCCAGCAGCTCAGCACAGGCGATGTATGAAGCTTTCTTT	CASSSAQAMYEAFF
TRBD1	.	TRBV28	TRBJ2-2	TGTGCCAGCAGGAAGGACAGGGGGCTGGCCGGGGAGCTGTTTTTT	CASRKDRGLAGELFF
.	.	TRBV10-3	TRBJ1-4	TGTGCCATCAGTGCGACTCGAAATGAAAAACTGTTTTTT	CAISATRNEKLFF
.	once	TRBV5-1	TRBJ2-7	TGCGCCAGCAGCTTCAGGTCCTCGGACGAGCAGTACTTC	CASSFRSSDEQYF
.	.	TRBV14	TRBJ2-3	TGTGCCAGCAGCCAGAGCATCCGGAACACAGATACGCAGTATTTT	CASSQSIRNTDTQYF
TRBD1	.	TRBV27	TRBJ1-5	TGTGCCAGCAGTCCCGGGACAGGCAATCAGCCCCAGCATTTT	CASSPGTGNQPQHF
TRBD2	.	TRBV30	TRBJ2-5	TGTGCCTGGAGTCCAAACCCCGGGACTAGGGACACAGAGACCCAGTACTTC	CAWSPNPGTRDTETQYF
.	.	TRBV5-6	TRBJ2-2	TGTGCCAGCAGCTTGCAGCTCACCGGGGAGCTGTTTTTT	CASSLQLTGELFF
.	.	TRBV24-1	TRBJ1-5	TGTGCCACCAGTGAGACGTCTGGCAATCAGCCCCAGCATTTT	CATSETSGNQPQHF
.	once	TRBV28	TRBJ1-6	TGTGCCAGCAGTTTTAACCTCGCACCCCTCCACTTT	CASSFNLAPLHF
TRBD2	.	TRBV28	TRBJ2-7	TGTGCCAGCAGTGGGGGGGCTAGCGGGGTTTACGAGCAGTACTTC	CASSGGASGVYEQYF
.	once	TRBV6-2/TRBV6-3	TRBJ1-2	TGTGCCAGCAGTTACGACACAGGGAGTCCCCTCTATGGCTACACCTTC	CASSYDTGSPLYGYTF
.	.	TRBV6-5	TRBJ1-2	TGTGCCAGCATGGGAGGGGGCTATGGCTACACCTTC	CASMGGGYGYTF
.	.	TRBV4-2	TRBJ1-6	TGTGCCAGCAGCCTCTATAATTCACCCCTCCACTTT	CASSLYNSPLHF
TRBD2	.	TRBV30	TRBJ2-2	TGTGCCTGGAGCAGTGGACTAGCGGGGGGGCCCGGGGAGCTGTTTTTT	CAWSSGLAGGPGELFF
.	.	TRBV5-6	TRBJ1-6	TGTGCCAGCAGCTTGCCGTCGGGTAATTCACCCCTCCACTTT	CASSLPSGNSPLHF
.	.	TRBV30	TRBJ2-5	TGTGCCTGGAGTGTACTGGGGGTACAAGAGACCCAGTACTTC	CAWSVLGVQETQYF
.	.	TRBV28	TRBJ1-6	TGTGCCAGCAGTCTTACAGGAGTTTCACCCCTCCACTTT	CASSLTGVSPLHF
.	.	TRBV5-4	TRBJ2-1	TGTGCCAGCAGCTTGGGACAGAATGAGCAGTTCTTC	CASSLGQNEQFF
.	.	TRBV27	TRBJ1-1	TGTGCCAGCAGTTTATCGGCAAACAAGAACACTGAAGCTTTCTTT	CASSLSANKNTEAFF
TRBD1	.	TRBV15	TRBJ1-5	TGTGCCACCAGCAGATCCGGGGAGACAGGGCTGAATCAGCCCCAGCATTTT	CATSRSGETGLNQPQHF
.	.	TRBV6-5	TRBJ1-1	TGTGCCAGCAGTTACTCTCCCAGGGAAACCGAAGCTTTCTTT	CASSYSPRETEAFF
TRBD1	.	TRBV5-1	TRBJ2-5	TGCGCCAGCAGCCCCCCCGGACAGGGGGCGAGGGAGACCCAGTACTTC	CASSPPGQGARETQYF
.	.	TRBV3-1/TRBV3-2	TRBJ1-1	TGTGCCAGCACCCCGGTTACAGTGGTGAACACTGAAGCTTTCTTT	CASTPVTVVNTEAFF
.	once	TRBV21-1	TRBJ1-5	TGTGCCAGCATCCCCCGTCCCGGGGGTCCCTCAAGCAATCAGCCCCAGCATTTT	CASIPRPGGPSSNQPQHF
.	.	TRBV10-3	TRBJ2-7	TGTGCCATCAGTGAACCCTGGCAGTCCTACGAGCAGTACTTC	CAISEPWQSYEQYF
TRBD2	.	TRBV10-3	TRBJ2-1	TGTGCCATCAGTGTACGGGAGGGCAAAAATGAGCAGTTCTTC	CAISVREGKNEQFF
.	.	TRBV7-2	TRBJ2-2	TGTGCCAGCAGCTTATTTGCGAAGAACACCGGGGAGCTGTTTTTT	CASSLFAKNTGELFF
.	.	TRBV30	TRBJ1-4	TGTGCCTGGAGTGTACCCGGCGCAGCTAATGAAAAACTGTTTTTT	CAWSVPGAANEKLFF
.	once	TRBV11-2	TRBJ2-7	TGTGCCAGCAGCCCCCTGAGTGGGACGAGATTGTACGAGCAGTACTTC	CASSPLSGTRLYEQYF
.	.	TRBV27	TRBJ2-5	TGTGCCAGCACCGCATTGGGGACCCAGTACTTC	CASTALGTQYF
.	.	TRBV7-3	TRBJ2-1	TGTGCCAGCAGCCGGGGACACACCTCCTACAATGAGCAGTTCTTC	CASSRGHTSYNEQFF
TRBD1	.	TRBV7-3	TRBJ2-7	TGTGCCAGCAGCTTAAGTGCCAGGGGGTCCTACGAGCAGTACTTC	CASSLSARGSYEQYF
.	.	TRBV7-8	TRBJ2-7	TGTGCCAGCAGCCGCTTGATAGGACCTAAGCACGAGCAGTACTTC	CASSRLIGPKHEQYF
TRBD2	.	TRBV4-1	TRBJ2-1	TGCGCCAGCAGCCTGGGGACTACCAATGAGCAGTTCTTC	CASSLGTTNEQFF